A single sample is the source of the 19 T cell receptor beta chains below, sequenced in a study of shared clonotypes between healthy human individuals. Profiling relied on immunoSEQ multiplex PCR, and the TCRdb table lists in-frame clones only, not all of them. The sample yields 2 million to 2.5 million clones, under 97% seen once. Sequenced sample: naive CD4+ T cells sorted from blood. Subset: CD45RA+ positively selected. The origin of the receptors is a man between 18 and 29 years old in good health.

A word on this clone: This CDR3 is also generated by other DNA sequences in the sample. The J gene is TRBJ2-7, the V gene TRBV5-1; D ambiguous. V gave up 2 bases and J gave up 4 bases, with 4 bases separating them. Germline-derived CDR1 and CDR2 are SGHRS and YFSETQ. This CDR3 region has 11 residues. For the CDR3, the DNA is TGCGCCAGCAGCTTCAATTACGAGCAGTACTTC. Protein: CASSFNYEQYF. Drawing the rest from reference TRBV5-1 and TRBJ2-7, the complete variable domain is KAGVTQTPRYLIKTRGQQVTLSCSPISGHRSVSWYQQTPGQGLQFLFEYFSETQRNKGNFPGRFSGRQFSNSRSEMNVSTLELGDSALYLCASSFNYEQYFGPGTRLTVT.

V gene TRBV10-2 combines with J gene TRBJ1-4, with D perhaps TRBD1 (5 bases). Germline V gene sequence: CDR1 WSHSY, CDR2 SAAADI. The ends were cut back, 3 bases at V and 7 bases at J, with 12 bases in the middle. The CDR3 has 14 residues. The DNA for the CDR3 is TGCGCCAGCAGTGACGCAGGGCGGGGTGAAAAACTGTTTTTT. Translation gives CASSDAGRGEKLFF.

As to this clone: Other DNA sequences in the same sample also yield this CDR3. CDR3 DNA sequence: TGCGCCAGCAGCTTGGGACAGGGGCTCTATGGCTACACCTTC. Its protein is CASSLGQGLYGYTF. The V and J genes are TRBV5-1 and TRBJ1-2; the match to TRBD1 covers 8 bases. The CDR3 is 14 residues long. The trim removed 0 bases at V and 4 bases at J, leaving 2 bases unmatched. From germline, CDR1 is SGHRS and CDR2 YFSETQ.

The V gene is TRBV6-5, the J gene TRBJ1-3; D unclear. Trimming cost V 2 bases and J 1 base, with 12 bases left between them. Germline CDR1 reads MNHEY; CDR2 reads SVGAGI. This CDR3 is built from 16 residues. For the CDR3, the DNA is TGTGCCAGCAGTTACAGCGGGAGTTCTTCTGGAAACACCATATATTTT. This codes for CASSYSGSSSGNTIYF.

The V gene is TRBV12-5, the J gene TRBJ2-2, with 13 bases aligning to TRBD2. V shed 1 base and J 3 bases; nucleotides not matched to a gene: 5. The CDR3 is made up of 18 amino acids. The germline gives CDR1 LGHNT, CDR2 FRNRAP. The CDR3 spells CASGLGRGTSGDTGELFF. The DNA for the CDR3 is TGTGCTAGTGGTTTGGGCCGCGGGACTAGCGGGGACACCGGGGAGCTGTTTTTT.

A single count supports this clone. The chain is built from TRBV30 and TRBJ1-5, with 9 bases that match TRBD1. The CDR3 runs to 17 residues. Trimming at V came to 3 bases and at J to 3 bases, leaving 12 bases not matched to a gene. Germline V gives CDR1 GTSNPN, CDR2 SVGIG (reference sequence). The CDR3 sequence is CAWRPFGTGLPNQPQHF. The DNA of the CDR3 is TGTGCCTGGAGGCCCTTTGGGACAGGGCTTCCCAATCAGCCCCAGCATTTT.

This chain links TRBV2 with TRBJ2-7; TRBD2 aligns across 12 bases. The CDR3 runs to 14 residues. J gave up 7 bases and V 4 bases, and 5 bases lay outside the gene matches. CDR1 and CDR2 from the germline V gene are SNHLY and FYNNEI. In DNA form, the CDR3 reads TGTGCCAGCAGTGCGGGGCTAGCGGGAGGGGAGCAGTACTTC. Protein product: CASSAGLAGGEQYF.

This chain joins TRBV4-1 and TRBJ1-2; D unresolved. Trimming removed 0 bases from V and 8 bases from J, with 19 bases in between. Germline assignment: CDR1 MGHRA and CDR2 YSYEKL. CDR3 length: 16 amino acids. CDR3 protein: CASSQDPGQPYRGYTF. For the CDR3, the DNA is TGCGCCAGCAGCCAAGATCCAGGCCAGCCCTATAGGGGCTACACCTTC.

Of note for this clone: Distinct nucleotide sequences in the sample also encode this CDR3. The CDR3 reads CASSLEGMSNQPQHF. In DNA form, the CDR3 reads TGCGCCAGCAGCTTGGAGGGTATGAGCAATCAGCCCCAGCATTTT. J is TRBJ1-5 and V is TRBV5-1; D is unclear. V shed 0 bases and J shed 1 base, with 8 bases lying between them. Germline V lookup: CDR1 SGHRS, CDR2 YFSETQ. The CDR3 loop spans 15 amino acids.

This chain uses TRBV28 with TRBJ2-1, with TRBD2 identical over 11 bases. This CDR3 contains 17 residues. V was clipped by 2 bases and J by 9 bases; unmatched bases: 12. CDR1 is MDHEN and CDR2 is SYDVKM in the germline V gene. The CDR3 DNA is TGTGCCAGCAGTTTAAGGCCTAGCGGGGGGCCGACTACTGAGCAGTTCTTC. Its protein product is CASSLRPSGGPTTEQFF.

This clone was detected once. The rearrangement links TRBV5-6 to TRBJ1-6, with TRBD1 as a possible D gene (5 bases). The CDR3 length is 15 residues. In germline, CDR1 is SGHDT, CDR2 YYEEEE. With 2 bases removed from V and 9 bases from J, the gap between germline ends came to 15 bases. CDR3: CASSFWGSKSSPLHF. In DNA form, the CDR3 reads TGTGCCAGCAGCTTCTGGGGCAGTAAGAGTTCACCCCTCCACTTT.

The rearrangement joins TRBV29-1 to TRBJ2-2; maybe TRBD1 (5 bases). In germline, CDR1 is SQVTM, CDR2 ANQGSEA. The CDR3 sequence is 15 residues long. V lost 4 bases to trimming and J lost 1 base, with 13 bases between them. Here the CDR3 reads CSVGRVQGNTGELFF. Here the CDR3 DNA reads TGCAGCGTTGGAAGAGTGCAGGGGAACACCGGGGAGCTGTTTTTT.

CDR3: CASSWQLADAYEQYF. CDR3 nucleotide sequence: TGTGCCAGCAGCTGGCAACTAGCGGATGCCTACGAGCAGTACTTC. The chain couples TRBV7-2 to TRBJ2-7; 8 nucleotides align to TRBD2. The length of the CDR3 is 15 residues. J gave up 2 bases and V 4 bases, and 7 bases lay outside the gene matches. CDR1 SGHTA and CDR2 FQGNSA come from the germline V gene.

CDR3 nucleotide sequence: TGTGCCAGCAGTGACACCAGGGGTTTGGTAGAAAAACTGTTTTTT. It is translated as CASSDTRGLVEKLFF. The chain is built from TRBV25-1 and TRBJ1-4, with D possibly matching TRBD1 (6 bases). CDR1 is MGHDK and CDR2 is SYGVNS in the germline V gene. With 3 bases removed from V and 8 bases from J, the gap between germline ends came to 16 bases. The CDR3 spans 15 residues.

The V gene is TRBV5-1, the J gene TRBJ1-1; D is uncertain. V shed 1 base and J shed 0 bases, with 7 bases lying between them. CDR1 is SGHRS and CDR2 is YFSETQ in the germline V gene. The CDR3 totals 14 residues. CDR3 sequence (DNA): TGCGCCAGCAGCTTGTGGGGAGTGAACACTGAAGCTTTCTTT. It is translated as CASSLWGVNTEAFF. The entire variable domain, with the rest obtained from reference TRBV5-1 and TRBJ1-1, is as follows: KAGVTQTPRYLIKTRGQQVTLSCSPISGHRSVSWYQQTPGQGLQFLFEYFSETQRNKGNFPGRFSGRQFSNSRSEMNVSTLELGDSALYLCASSLWGVNTEAFFGQGTRLTVV.

The rearrangement joins TRBV7-2 to TRBJ1-1; D gene uncertain. The germline CDR1 and CDR2 sequences are SGHTA and FQGNSA. The CDR3 has 13 residues. V was trimmed by 5 bases and J by 11 bases, leaving 18 bases between them. This CDR3 is CASSLTLWGLAFF. The CDR3 coding sequence is TGTGCCAGCAGCCTAACCCTATGGGGATTGGCTTTCTTT.

The chain is built from TRBV15 and TRBJ2-2; a weak D match, TRBD1 (6 bases). The CDR3 length is 17 residues. Trimming cost V 2 bases and J 7 bases, with 20 bases left between them. Germline assignment: CDR1 LNHNV and CDR2 YYDKDF (reference sequence). The CDR3 nucleotides are TGTGCCACCAGCAGAACCCCCATGTCAACAGGGATCGGGGAGCTGTTTTTT. This gives the protein CATSRTPMSTGIGELFF. Full variable domain (outside the CDR3, taken from reference TRBV15 and TRBJ2-2): DAMVIQNPRYQVTQFGKPVTLSCSQTLNHNVMYWYQQKSSQAPKLLFHYYDKDFNNEADTPDNFQSRRPNTSFCFLDIRSPGLGDTAMYLCATSRTPMSTGIGELFFGEGSRLTVL.

This chain joins TRBV30 and TRBJ1-1; D is undetermined. This CDR3 region has 14 residues. The V end was cut by 4 bases, the J end by 3 bases, with 15 bases between. From germline, CDR1 is GTSNPN and CDR2 SVGIG (reference sequence). For the CDR3, the DNA is TGTGCCTGGACTCCATCAGGCCGGGACACTGAAGCTTTCTTT. Translated, it gives CAWTPSGRDTEAFF. Full variable domain (missing parts from reference TRBV30 and TRBJ1-1): SQTIHQWPATLVQPVGSPLSLECTVEGTSNPNLYWYRQAAGRGLQLLFYSVGIGQISSEVPQNLSASRPQDRQFILSSKKLLLSDSGFYLCAWTPSGRDTEAFFGQGTRLTVV.

The V gene is TRBV27, the J gene TRBJ2-2, with 8 bases fitting TRBD1. The CDR3 totals 16 residues. V shed 5 bases, J shed 4 bases, and the junction held 9 bases outside the gene matches. The germline V gene encodes CDR1 MNHEY and CDR2 SMNVEV (reference sequence). The CDR3 DNA sequence: TGTGCCAGCAGTCGTATGACAGGGGTGGGCACCGGGGAGCTGTTTTTT. Its protein product is CASSRMTGVGTGELFF.